This is a list of T cell receptor beta chains from one sample in a study of blood T cells in healthy people across ages. TCRdb re-called the 5' RACE reads through MiXCR, storing one row per CDR3 protein. The data hold around 990,000 distinct CDR3 sequences, with around 27% observed a single time. These data were also filed under a second study, of T cells of mothers and their children.

The specimen was blood. Every receptor here comes from a girl between 2 and 10 years old in good health. The CDR3 runs from the conserved cysteine through the conserved F or W. The order of the fields is V gene, D gene, J gene, clone size, CDR3 DNA, CDR3 protein. D genes are given only for firm matches. Expanded clones are given a class, and other clones once, few, many or no size at all.

>TRBV28|TRBD1|TRBJ2-5|.
TGTGCCAGCAGTTACCGGGACAGACAGCAAGAGACCCAGTACTTC
CASSYRDRQQETQYF
>TRBV5-6|TRBD2|TRBJ2-1|few
TGTGCCAGCAGCTTGGCCGGGACTACGGATGAGCAGTTCTTC
CASSLAGTTDEQFF
>TRBV10-3|TRBD2|TRBJ2-1|.
TGTGCCATCAGTAAAATTAGCGGGAGTCTGGACAATGAGCAGTTCTTC
CAISKISGSLDNEQFF
>TRBV7-6|TRBD1|TRBJ1-1|few
TGTGCCAGCAGCTTAGCCCCCGCAGGGGGCTCTTTCATGAACACTGAAGCTTTCTTT
CASSLAPAGGSFMNTEAFF
>TRBV7-2|.|TRBJ2-5|.
TGTGCCAGCAGCCGTATCCGACTCGAGACCCAGTACTTC
CASSRIRLETQYF
>TRBV5-1|TRBD1|TRBJ1-1|few
TGCGCCAGCAGCCCGATCGAAATCGGGACAGTGAACACTGAAGCTTTCTTT
CASSPIEIGTVNTEAFF
>TRBV9|TRBD1|TRBJ2-5|few
TGTGCCAGCAGCGTAGCCGGACAGGTGTCGGAGACCCAGTACTTC
CASSVAGQVSETQYF
>TRBV5-1|.|TRBJ2-3|.
TGCGCCAGCAGCTTGGCCTTCACGGTGGGAACAGATACGCAGTATTTT
CASSLAFTVGTDTQYF
>TRBV20-1|.|TRBJ2-7|.
TGCAGTGCTAGATCTTCAGTTGCCTACGAGCAGTACTTC
CSARSSVAYEQYF
>TRBV6-5|TRBD1|TRBJ1-2|.
TGTGCCAGCAATAAGAGAAAGGACAGGGCGGATGGCTACACCTTC
CASNKRKDRADGYTF
>TRBV6-1|TRBD1|TRBJ2-5|.
TGTGCCAGCAAGGACAGGGTAGGAGAGACCCAGTACTTC
CASKDRVGETQYF
>TRBV7-2|.|TRBJ2-5|.
TGTGCCAGCAGCTTAGGCGTAATAGTCCAAGAGACCCAGTACTTC
CASSLGVIVQETQYF
>TRBV7-9|.|TRBJ2-7|few
TGTGCCAGCAGCTTACAGGGGGGACTCATACAGTACTTC
CASSLQGGLIQYF
>TRBV18|.|TRBJ2-1|many
TGTGCCAGCTCACCAGGCCTCAATAATGAGCAGTTCTTC
CASSPGLNNEQFF
>TRBV15|.|TRBJ2-7|few
TGTGCCACCAGCAGAGATCCGGGACTGGGCTACGAGCAGTACTTC
CATSRDPGLGYEQYF
>TRBV28|.|TRBJ2-7|few
TGTGCCATCAGACGCAACCACGAGCAGTACTTC
CAIRRNHEQYF
>TRBV19|TRBD1|TRBJ2-2|.
TGTGCCAGTAGTATAGGACAGGGGCCCAACACCGGGGAGCTGTTTTTT
CASSIGQGPNTGELFF
>TRBV5-1|TRBD2|TRBJ2-1|.
TGCGCCAGCAGCGCGCTGGGTAGCGGGAGCACCGATGAGCAGTTCTTC
CASSALGSGSTDEQFF
>TRBV10-3|.|TRBJ2-1|.
TGTGCCATCAGTGAGGGGGGGAGCTCCTACAATGAGCAGTTCTTC
CAISEGGSSYNEQFF
>TRBV4-2|TRBD1|TRBJ1-1|many
TGTGCCAGCAGCCTCGGAGGACAGGGGGAAACTGAAGCTTTCTTT
CASSLGGQGETEAFF
>TRBV7-2|.|TRBJ2-7|few
TGTGCCAGCAGCCTCCATAGTGTTGGCCCATACGAGCAGTACTTC
CASSLHSVGPYEQYF
>TRBV11-2|.|TRBJ2-5|once
TGTGCCAGCAGCTCTGACTGGGTCCAAGAGACCCAGTACTTC
CASSSDWVQETQYF
>TRBV18|.|TRBJ2-6|once
TGTGCCAGCTCACCAGACAGTCAGTATCTCTCTGGGGCCAACGTCCTGACTTTC
CASSPDSQYLSGANVLTF
>TRBV24-1|TRBD1|TRBJ2-5|few
TGTGCCACCAGTGACCGACAGACAGGGCATAGGTTCTTC
CATSDRQTGHRFF
>TRBV6-1|.|TRBJ1-1|.
TGTGCCAGCAGTGAAGATCCAGGATTCACTGAAGCTTTCTTT
CASSEDPGFTEAFF
>TRBV3-1|.|TRBJ1-4|many
TGTGCCAGCAGCCAAGATTGGAAACGGGGTAATGAAAAACTGTTTTTT
CASSQDWKRGNEKLFF
>TRBV29-1|TRBD2|TRBJ2-1|.
TGCAGCGTCGACCGCGGACTAGCGCTCCATGAGCAGTTCTTC
CSVDRGLALHEQFF
>TRBV6-5|.|TRBJ2-2|few
TGTGCCAGCAGTTATACCCCATCTCCCAACGTTAATGGGGAGCTGTTTTTT
CASSYTPSPNVNGELFF